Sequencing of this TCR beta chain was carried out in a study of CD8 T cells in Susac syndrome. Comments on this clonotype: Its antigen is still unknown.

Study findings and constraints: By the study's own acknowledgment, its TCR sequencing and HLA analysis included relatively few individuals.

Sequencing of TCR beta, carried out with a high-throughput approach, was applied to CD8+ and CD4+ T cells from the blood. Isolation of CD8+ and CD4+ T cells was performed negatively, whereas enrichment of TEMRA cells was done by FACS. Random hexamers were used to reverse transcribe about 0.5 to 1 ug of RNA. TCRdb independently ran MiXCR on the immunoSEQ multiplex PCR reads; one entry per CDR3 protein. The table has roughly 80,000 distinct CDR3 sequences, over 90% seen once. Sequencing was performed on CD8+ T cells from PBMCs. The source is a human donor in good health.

The CDR3: CASSIWQGFTEQFF. Here the CDR3 DNA reads TGTGCCAGCAGTATCTGGCAGGGTTTTACTGAGCAGTTCTTC. This chain connects TRBV27 to TRBJ2-1, with D possibly matching TRBD1 (5 bases). Germline V gene lookup returns CDR1 MNHEY and CDR2 SMNVEV (reference sequence). Deletions cut 5 bases from V and 9 bases from J, with 17 bases between. The CDR3 totals 14 residues.